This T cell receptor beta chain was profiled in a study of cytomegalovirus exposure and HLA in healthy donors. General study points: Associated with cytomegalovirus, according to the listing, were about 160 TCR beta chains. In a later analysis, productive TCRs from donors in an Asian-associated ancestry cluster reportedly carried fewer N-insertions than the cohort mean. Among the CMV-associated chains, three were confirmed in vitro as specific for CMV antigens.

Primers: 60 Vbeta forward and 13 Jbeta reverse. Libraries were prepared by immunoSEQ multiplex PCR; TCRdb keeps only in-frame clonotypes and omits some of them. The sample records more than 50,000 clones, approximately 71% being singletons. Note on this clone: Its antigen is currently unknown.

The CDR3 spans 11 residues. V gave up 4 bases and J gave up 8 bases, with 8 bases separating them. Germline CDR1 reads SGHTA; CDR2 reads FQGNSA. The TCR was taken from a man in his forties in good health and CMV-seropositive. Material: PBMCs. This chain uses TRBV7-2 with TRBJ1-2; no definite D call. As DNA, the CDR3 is TGTGCCAGCAGCTCCTTAATGGGCTACACCTTC. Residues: CASSSLMGYTF.